This T cell receptor beta chain is drawn from a study of T cell responses to AZD1222 COVID-19 vaccine. The CDR3 is made up of 14 amino acids. Per the germline V gene, CDR1 is SGHRS and CDR2 is YFSETQ. V lost 0 bases and J lost 2, with 5 bases in between. Clones were sequenced by immunoSEQ multiplex PCR, and TCRdb holds only the in-frame ones, with some missing. The sample shows about 140,000 clones, around 93% of them seen only once. V is TRBV5-1 and J is TRBJ1-4; D uncertain. This specimen was peripheral blood, taken on day 0 of AZD1222 vaccination. The source of this sequence is an adult in good health. In DNA, the CDR3 is TGCGCCAGCAGCTTGGGAGCGACTAATGAAAAACTGTTTTTT. This codes for CASSLGATNEKLFF.